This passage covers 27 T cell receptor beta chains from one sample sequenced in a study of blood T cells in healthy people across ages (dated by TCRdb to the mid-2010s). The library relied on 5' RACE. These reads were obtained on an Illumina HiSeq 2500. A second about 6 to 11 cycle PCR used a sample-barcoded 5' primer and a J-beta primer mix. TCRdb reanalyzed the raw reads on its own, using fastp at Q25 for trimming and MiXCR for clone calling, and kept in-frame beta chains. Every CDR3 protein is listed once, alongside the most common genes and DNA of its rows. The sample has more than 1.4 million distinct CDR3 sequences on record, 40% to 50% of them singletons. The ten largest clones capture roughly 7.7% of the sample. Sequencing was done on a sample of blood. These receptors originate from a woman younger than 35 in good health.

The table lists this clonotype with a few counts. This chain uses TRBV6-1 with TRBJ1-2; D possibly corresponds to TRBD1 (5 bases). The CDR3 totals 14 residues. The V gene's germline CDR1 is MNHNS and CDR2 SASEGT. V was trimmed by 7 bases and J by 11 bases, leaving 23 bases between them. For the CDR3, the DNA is TGTGCCAGCACCACGTGGGGGGGAAGTAATAGGTACACCTTC. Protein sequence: CASTTWGGSNRYTF.

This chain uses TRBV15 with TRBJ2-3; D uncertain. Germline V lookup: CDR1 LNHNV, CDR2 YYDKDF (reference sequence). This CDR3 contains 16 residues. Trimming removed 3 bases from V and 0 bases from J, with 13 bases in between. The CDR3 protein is CATSRNPNGSTDTQYF. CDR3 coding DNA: TGTGCCACCAGCAGGAACCCTAACGGTAGCACAGATACGCAGTATTTT.

The CDR3 DNA reads TGTGCCAGCAGCCAGGGTCTGGGACAGGTCCTGAACACTGAAGCTTTCTTT. Amino acid sequence: CASSQGLGQVLNTEAFF. This chain joins TRBV3-1 and TRBJ1-1; 8 bases align to TRBD1. The V segment lost 3 bases and the J segment 0 bases; nucleotides outside the gene matches: 9. Per the germline V gene, CDR1 is LGHDT and CDR2 is YNNKEL (reference sequence). CDR3 length: 17 amino acids.

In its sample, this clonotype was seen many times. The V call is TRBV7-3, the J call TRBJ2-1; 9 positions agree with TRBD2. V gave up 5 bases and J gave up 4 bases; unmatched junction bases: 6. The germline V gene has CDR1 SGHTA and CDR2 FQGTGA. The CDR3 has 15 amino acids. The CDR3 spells CASSQAGGSYNEQFF. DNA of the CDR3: TGTGCCAGCAGCCAAGCGGGGGGATCGTACAATGAGCAGTTCTTC.

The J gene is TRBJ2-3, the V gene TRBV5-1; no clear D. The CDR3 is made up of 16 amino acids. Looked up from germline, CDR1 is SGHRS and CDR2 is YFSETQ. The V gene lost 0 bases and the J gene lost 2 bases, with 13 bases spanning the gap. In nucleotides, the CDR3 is TGCGCCAGCAGCTTGGCCCCGGGCCGGATCACAGATACGCAGTATTTT. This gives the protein CASSLAPGRITDTQYF.

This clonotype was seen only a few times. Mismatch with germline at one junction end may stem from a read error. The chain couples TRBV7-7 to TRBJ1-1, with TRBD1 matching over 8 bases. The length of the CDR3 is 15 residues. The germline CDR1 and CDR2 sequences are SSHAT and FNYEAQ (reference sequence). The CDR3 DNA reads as TGTGCTAGCAGCTCACTACCGGACAGGGCCACTGAAGCTTTCTTT. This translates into CASSSLPDRATEAFF.

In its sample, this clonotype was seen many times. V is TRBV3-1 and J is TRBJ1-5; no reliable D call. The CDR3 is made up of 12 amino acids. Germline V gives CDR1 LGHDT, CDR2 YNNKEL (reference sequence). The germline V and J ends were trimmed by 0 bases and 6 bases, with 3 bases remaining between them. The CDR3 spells CASSQEGQPQHF. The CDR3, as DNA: TGTGCCAGCAGCCAAGAGGGTCAGCCCCAGCATTTT.

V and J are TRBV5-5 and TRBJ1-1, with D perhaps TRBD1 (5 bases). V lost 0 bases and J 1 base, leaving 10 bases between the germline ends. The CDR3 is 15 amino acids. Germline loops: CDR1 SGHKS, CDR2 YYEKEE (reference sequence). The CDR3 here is CASSLASGRNTEAFF. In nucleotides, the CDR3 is TGTGCCAGCAGCTTGGCTTCAGGGCGGAACACTGAAGCTTTCTTT.

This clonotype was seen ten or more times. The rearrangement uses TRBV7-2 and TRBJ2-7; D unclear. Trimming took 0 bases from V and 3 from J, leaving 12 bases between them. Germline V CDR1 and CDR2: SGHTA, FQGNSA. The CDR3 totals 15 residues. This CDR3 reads CASSLARAANYEQYF. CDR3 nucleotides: TGTGCCAGCAGCTTAGCGCGCGCCGCGAACTACGAGCAGTACTTC.

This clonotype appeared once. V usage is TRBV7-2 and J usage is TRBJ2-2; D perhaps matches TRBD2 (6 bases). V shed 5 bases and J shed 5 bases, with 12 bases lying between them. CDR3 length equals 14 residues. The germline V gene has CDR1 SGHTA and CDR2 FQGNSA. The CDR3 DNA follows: TGTGCCAGCAGCGCGGGACGAGTGACCGGGGAGCTGTTTTTT. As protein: CASSAGRVTGELFF.

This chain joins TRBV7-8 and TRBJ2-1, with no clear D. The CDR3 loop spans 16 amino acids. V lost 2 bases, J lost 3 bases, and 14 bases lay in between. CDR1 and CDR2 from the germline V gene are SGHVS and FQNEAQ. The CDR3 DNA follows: TGTGCCAGCAGCTTATCGGTGGGCGCTAACTACAATGAGCAGTTCTTC. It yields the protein CASSLSVGANYNEQFF.

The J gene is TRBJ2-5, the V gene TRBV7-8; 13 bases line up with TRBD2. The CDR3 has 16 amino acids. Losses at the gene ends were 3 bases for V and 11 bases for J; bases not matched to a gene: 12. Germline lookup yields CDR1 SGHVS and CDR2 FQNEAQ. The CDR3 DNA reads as TGTGCCAGCAGCTTCCCCGGACTAGCGGGAGAGGGTGAGCAGTACTTC. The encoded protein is CASSFPGLAGEGEQYF.

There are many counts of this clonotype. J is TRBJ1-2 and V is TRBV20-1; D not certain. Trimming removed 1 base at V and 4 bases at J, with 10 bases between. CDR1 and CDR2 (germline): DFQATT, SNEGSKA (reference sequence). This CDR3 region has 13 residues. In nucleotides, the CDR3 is TGCAGTGCTAGAGTAGCAGGCGGCTATGGCTACACCTTC. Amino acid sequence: CSARVAGGYGYTF.

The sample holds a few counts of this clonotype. The CDR3 DNA reads as TGTGCCAGCAGCTATCAACTAGCGGGGAAATCCTACAATGAGCAGTTCTTC. Its protein product is CASSYQLAGKSYNEQFF. V usage is TRBV7-2 and J usage is TRBJ2-1; 10 nucleotides line up with TRBD2. CDR3 length: 17 amino acids. CDR1 SGHTA and CDR2 FQGNSA come from the germline V gene. V gave up 4 bases and J gave up 1 base; unmatched junction bases: 7. Complete variable domain (other parts from reference TRBV7-2 and TRBJ2-1): GAGVSQSPSNKVTEKGKDVELRCDPISGHTALYWYRQSLGQGLEFLIYFQGNSAPDKSGLPSDRFSAERTGGSVSTLTIQRTQQEDSAVYLCASSYQLAGKSYNEQFFGPGTRLTVL.

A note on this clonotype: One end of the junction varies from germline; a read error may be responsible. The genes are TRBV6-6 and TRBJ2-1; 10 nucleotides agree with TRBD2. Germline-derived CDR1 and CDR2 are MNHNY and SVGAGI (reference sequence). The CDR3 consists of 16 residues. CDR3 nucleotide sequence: TGTGCCAGCAGTGACTCTAGCGGGAGCTCCTACAATGAGCAGTTCTTC. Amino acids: CASSDSSGSSYNEQFF.

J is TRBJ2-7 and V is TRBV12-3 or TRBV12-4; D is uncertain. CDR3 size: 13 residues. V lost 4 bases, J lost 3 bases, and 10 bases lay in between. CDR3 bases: TGTGCCAGCAGTTATCAGGTCGGCTACGAGCAGTACTTC. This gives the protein CASSYQVGYEQYF.

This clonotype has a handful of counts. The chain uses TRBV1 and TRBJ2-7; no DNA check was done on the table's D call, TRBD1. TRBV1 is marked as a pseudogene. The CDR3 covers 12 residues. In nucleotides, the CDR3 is TGCACCAGCAGCGGCCTCCGGGACGAGCAGTACTTC. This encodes CTSSGLRDEQYF.

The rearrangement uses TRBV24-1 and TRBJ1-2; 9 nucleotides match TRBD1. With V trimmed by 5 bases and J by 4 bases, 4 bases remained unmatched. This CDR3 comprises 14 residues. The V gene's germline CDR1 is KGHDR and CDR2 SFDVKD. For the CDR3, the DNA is TGTGCCACCAGTGGGGACAGGGTCTTCTATGGCTACACCTTC. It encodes CATSGDRVFYGYTF.

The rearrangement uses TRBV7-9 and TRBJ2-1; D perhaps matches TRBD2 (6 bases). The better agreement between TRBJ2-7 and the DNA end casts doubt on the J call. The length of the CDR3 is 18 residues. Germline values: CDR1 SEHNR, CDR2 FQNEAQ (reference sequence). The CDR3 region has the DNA TGTGCCAGCAGCCAAAAAAAGGGACTTCCTAACTCCTACAATGAGCAGTACTTC. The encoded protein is CASSQKKGLPNSYNEQYF.

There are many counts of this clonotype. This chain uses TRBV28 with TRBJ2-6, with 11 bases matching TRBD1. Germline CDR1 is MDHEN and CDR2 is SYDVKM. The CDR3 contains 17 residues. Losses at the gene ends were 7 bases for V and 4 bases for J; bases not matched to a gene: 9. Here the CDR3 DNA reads TGTGCCAGCACCCGGACAGGGGGCCTCGTGGGGGCCAACGTCCTGACTTTC. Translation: CASTRTGGLVGANVLTF.

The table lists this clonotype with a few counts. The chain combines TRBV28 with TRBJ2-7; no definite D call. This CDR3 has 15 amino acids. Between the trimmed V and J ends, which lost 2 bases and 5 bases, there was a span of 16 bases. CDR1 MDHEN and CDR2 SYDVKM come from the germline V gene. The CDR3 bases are TGTGCCAGCAGTTTAAAGGAGCCGCTCAAGAACGAGCAGTACTTC. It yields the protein CASSLKEPLKNEQYF.

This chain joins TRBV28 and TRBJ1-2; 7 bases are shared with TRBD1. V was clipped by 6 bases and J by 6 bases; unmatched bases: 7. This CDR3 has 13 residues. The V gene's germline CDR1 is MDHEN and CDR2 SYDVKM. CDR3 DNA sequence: TGTGCCAGCAGGTCTACAGGGGTGGATGGCTACACCTTC. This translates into CASRSTGVDGYTF.

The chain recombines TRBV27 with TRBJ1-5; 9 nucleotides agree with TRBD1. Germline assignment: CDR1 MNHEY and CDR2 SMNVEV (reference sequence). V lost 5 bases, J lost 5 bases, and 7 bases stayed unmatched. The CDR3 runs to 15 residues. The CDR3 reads CASSNGQGKYQPQHF. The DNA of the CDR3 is TGTGCCAGCAGTAACGGACAGGGGAAGTATCAGCCCCAGCATTTT.

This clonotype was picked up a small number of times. CDR3 loop: CASSLRDPRSSGANVLTF. The CDR3, as DNA: TGTGCCAGCAGCCTCCGGGACCCAAGAAGCTCTGGGGCCAACGTCCTGACTTTC. V and J are TRBV9 and TRBJ2-6, with D possibly being TRBD1 or TRBD2 (5 bases each). The CDR3 has 18 amino acids. Germline V gene data show CDR1 as SGDLS and CDR2 as YYNGEE. V lost 4 bases and J lost 0, with 17 bases in between.

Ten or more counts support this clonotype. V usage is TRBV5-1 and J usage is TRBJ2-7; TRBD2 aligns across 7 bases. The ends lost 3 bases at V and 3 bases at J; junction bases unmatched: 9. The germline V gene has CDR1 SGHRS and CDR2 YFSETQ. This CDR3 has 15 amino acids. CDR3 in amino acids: CASSSSAASGYEQYF. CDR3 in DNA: TGCGCCAGCAGCTCTAGTGCGGCTAGCGGCTACGAGCAGTACTTC.

The CDR3 nucleotides are TGTGCCAGCAGCTTAGCGGCGGGGACAGGTTTGTACGAGCAGTACTTC. This encodes CASSLAAGTGLYEQYF. V is TRBV7-2 and J is TRBJ2-7; 8 bases match TRBD1. CDR3 length: 16 amino acids. J gave up 4 bases and V 0 bases, and 8 bases lay outside the gene matches. Germline CDR1 and CDR2: SGHTA and FQGNSA. Filled out from reference TRBV7-2 and TRBJ2-7, the complete variable domain reads GAGVSQSPSNKVTEKGKDVELRCDPISGHTALYWYRQSLGQGLEFLIYFQGNSAPDKSGLPSDRFSAERTGGSVSTLTIQRTQQEDSAVYLCASSLAAGTGLYEQYFGPGTRLTVT.

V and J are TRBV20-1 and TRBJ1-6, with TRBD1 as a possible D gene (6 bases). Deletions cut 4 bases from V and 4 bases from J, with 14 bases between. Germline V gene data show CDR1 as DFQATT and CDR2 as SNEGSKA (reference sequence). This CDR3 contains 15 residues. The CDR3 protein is CSAIETGTYNSPLHF. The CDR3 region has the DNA TGCAGTGCTATCGAAACCGGGACATATAATTCACCCCTCCACTTT.